This entry concerns a single T cell receptor (beta chain). Its antigen is undetermined. Clones were sequenced by immunoSEQ multiplex PCR, and TCRdb holds only the in-frame ones, with some missing. Altogether 50,000 or so clones are present, about 92% being singletons, with the ten largest covering approximately 18%. The data are from a study of lymphopenia after photon versus proton radiotherapy. Study-level points and caveats: Under photons, naive T cells and diversity fell while effector/memory populations rose. Post-nadir diversity loss with photons came from oligoclonal expansion, particularly CD8+ Temra cells.

The CDR3 totals 16 residues. Per the germline V gene, CDR1 is KGHSH and CDR2 is LQKENI. After removal of 6 bases from V and 3 bases from J, the junction contained 9 bases not matched to a gene. The TCR originated in a woman aged 40 to 50 with cholangiocarcinoma. V and J are TRBV18 and TRBJ2-3, with TRBD2 matching over 10 bases. The input for sequencing was peripheral blood, taken from a patient treated with photon-based radiotherapy. In nucleotides, the CDR3 is TGTGCCAGCTCGCAAGAAACTAGCGGGGAAACAGATACGCAGTATTTT. It translates to CASSQETSGETDTQYF. Together with reference TRBV18 and TRBJ2-3, the CDR3 gives the full variable domain: NAGVMQNPRHLVRRRGQEARLRCSPMKGHSHVYWYRQLPEEGLKFMVYLQKENIIDESGMPKERFSAEFPKEGPSILRIQQVVRGDSAAYFCASSQETSGETDTQYFGPGTRLTVL.